This TCR beta chain was obtained from a study of blood T cell repertoires in COVID-19. Study context: Samples representing acute and convalescent COVID-19 were sourced from the United States, Italy and Spain. PBMCs, B-cell-depleted T cells, or T cells were the source of the cDNA or gDNA that made up the material.

Authors' analysis steps: Scientists estimated how many nucleated cells there were by amplifying reference gene primers. The table came from immunoSEQ multiplex PCR; TCRdb's copy has only in-frame clones and leaves some out. Clonal size and the V and J genes are those of that table, whereas D and trimming came from the DNA. The sample contains 25,000 to 40,000 clones, roughly 91% of which appear only once. The germline V gene has CDR1 ENHRY and CDR2 SYGVKD. The CDR3 is 13 amino acids. V gave up 6 bases and J gave up 1 base, with 9 bases separating them. Sequencing was done on a sample of peripheral blood. This chain connects TRBV10-3 to TRBJ2-5, with TRBD2 as a possible D gene (5 bases). This receptor was obtained from a man between 60 and 70 years old with active COVID-19. The CDR3 region is CAIREGGQETQYF. As DNA, the CDR3 is TGTGCCATCAGGGAAGGAGGCCAAGAGACCCAGTACTTC.